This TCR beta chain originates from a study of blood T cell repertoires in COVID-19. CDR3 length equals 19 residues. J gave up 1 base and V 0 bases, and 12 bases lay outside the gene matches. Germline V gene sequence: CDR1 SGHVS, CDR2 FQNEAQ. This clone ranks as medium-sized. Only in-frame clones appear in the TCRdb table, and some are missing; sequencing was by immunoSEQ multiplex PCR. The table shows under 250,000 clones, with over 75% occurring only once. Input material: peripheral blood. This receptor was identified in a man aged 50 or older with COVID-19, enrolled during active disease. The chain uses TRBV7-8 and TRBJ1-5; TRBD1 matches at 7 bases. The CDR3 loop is CASSLAYGTAQRSNQPQHF. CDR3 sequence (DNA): TGTGCCAGCAGCTTAGCGTATGGGACAGCGCAGAGGAGCAATCAGCCCCAGCATTTT.